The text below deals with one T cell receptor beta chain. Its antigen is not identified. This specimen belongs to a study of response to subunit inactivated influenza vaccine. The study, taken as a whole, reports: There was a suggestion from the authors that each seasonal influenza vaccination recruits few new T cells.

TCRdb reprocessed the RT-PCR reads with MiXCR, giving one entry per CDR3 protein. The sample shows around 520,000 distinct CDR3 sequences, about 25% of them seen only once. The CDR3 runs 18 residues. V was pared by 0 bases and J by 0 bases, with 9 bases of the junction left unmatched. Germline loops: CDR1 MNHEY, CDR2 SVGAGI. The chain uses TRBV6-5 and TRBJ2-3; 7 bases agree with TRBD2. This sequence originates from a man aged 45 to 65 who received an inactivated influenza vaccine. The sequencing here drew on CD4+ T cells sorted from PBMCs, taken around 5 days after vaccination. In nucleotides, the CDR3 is TGTGCCAGCAGTTACTCTTTAGCGGGCTCCCCTAGCACAGATACGCAGTATTTT. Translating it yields CASSYSLAGSPSTDTQYF.